Detailed here is one T cell receptor (beta chain). At one end the junction does not follow the germline gene, possibly because of a read error. Joint extraction of RNA and DNA used about 17-31 mg of bulk tissue that was unsorted. Chronic HBV infection was present, with no prior treatment. This sample was included in a study of tumor-infiltrating lymphocytes in primary liver carcinoma. Starting material of 450 to 550 ng total RNA yielded TCR beta cDNA via a constant-region primer. Slightly modified ARM-PCR with three nested multiplex PCR rounds yielded TCR beta libraries. The opening two PCR rounds, around 11 cycles each, paired TRBV1-TRBV30 forward primers with a C-beta reverse primer. TCRdb reprocessed the multiplex PCR reads with MiXCR, giving one entry per CDR3 protein. The sample consists of tens of thousands of distinct CDR3 sequences, roughly 80% of them appearing once. In germline, CDR1 is SGHDN, CDR2 FVKESK. The CDR3 loop spans 13 amino acids.

The chain has TRBV14 and TRBJ1-5; no clear D. Sequencing was performed on tumor-adjacent normal liver tissue. The clonotype comes from a man aged 35 to 55 with primary liver carcinoma and hepatitis B virus infection. The chain's CDR3 is CASGQGRDQLQHF. The CDR3 nucleotides read TGTGCCAGCGGCCAAGGACGGGATCAGCTCCAGCATTTT.